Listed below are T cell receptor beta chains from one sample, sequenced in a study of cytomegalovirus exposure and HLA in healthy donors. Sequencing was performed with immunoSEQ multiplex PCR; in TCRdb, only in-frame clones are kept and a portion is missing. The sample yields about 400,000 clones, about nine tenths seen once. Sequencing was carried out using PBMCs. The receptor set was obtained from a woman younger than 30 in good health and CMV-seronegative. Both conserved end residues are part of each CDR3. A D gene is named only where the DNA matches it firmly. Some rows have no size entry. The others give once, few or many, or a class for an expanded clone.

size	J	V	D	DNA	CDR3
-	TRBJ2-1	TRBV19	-	TGTGCCAGTACCCCGGGACTGGGCAATGAGCAGTTCTTC	CASTPGLGNEQFF
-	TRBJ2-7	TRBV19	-	TGTGCCAGTAGTCCCGAACGTAGGGGGGGCGAGCAGTACTTC	CASSPERRGGEQYF
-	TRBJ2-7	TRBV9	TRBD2	TGTGCCAGCAGCTACCGGGGGGGCGAGCAGTACTTC	CASSYRGGEQYF
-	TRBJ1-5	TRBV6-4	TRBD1	TGTGCCAGCAGTGATGCGGACAGGGTAAGCAATCAGCCCCAGCATTTT	CASSDADRVSNQPQHF
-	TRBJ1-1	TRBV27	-	TGTGCCAGCAGTTTATCGACTAACACTGAAGCTTTCTTT	CASSLSTNTEAFF
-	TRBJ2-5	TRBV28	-	TGTGCCAGCAGGAGAGGGCAGACCCAGTACTTC	CASRRGQTQYF
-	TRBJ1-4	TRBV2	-	TGTGCCAGCAGCGCCCGTGGCAGGGGAGCAACTAATGAAAAACTGTTTTTT	CASSARGRGATNEKLFF
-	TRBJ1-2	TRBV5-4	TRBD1	TGTGCCAGCAGCCGGCCCGGGACAGGGGATTCCTATGGCTACACCTTC	CASSRPGTGDSYGYTF
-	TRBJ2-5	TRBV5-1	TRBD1	TGCGCCAGCAGCTTGGGACAGGGGTCAGAGACCCAGTACTTC	CASSLGQGSETQYF
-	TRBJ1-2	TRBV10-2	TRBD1	TGCGCCAGCAGTGAGTCCCCAGGGGGACCTAACTATGGCTACACCTTC	CASSESPGGPNYGYTF
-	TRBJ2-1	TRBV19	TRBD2	TGTGCCAGTAGGCAGCGGGAGGGGGACAATGAGCAGTTCTTC	CASRQREGDNEQFF
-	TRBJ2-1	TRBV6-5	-	TGTGCCAGCAGTTTTCGAACAGGGAGCTCCTACAATGAGCAGTTCTTC	CASSFRTGSSYNEQFF
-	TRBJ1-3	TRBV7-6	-	TGTGCCAGCAGCTTAGTGTTTTTCGGGACTGTTTCTGGAAACACCATATATTTT	CASSLVFFGTVSGNTIYF
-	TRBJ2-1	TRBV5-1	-	TGCGCCAGCAGCTTCCCTAGCCCCATTGATGAGCAGTTCTTC	CASSFPSPIDEQFF
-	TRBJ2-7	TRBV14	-	TGTGCCAGCAGCCAAGGAGGAGCGGGTTCCTACGAGCAGTACTTC	CASSQGGAGSYEQYF
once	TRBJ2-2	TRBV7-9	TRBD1	TGTGCCAGCAGCTTAGCTAAAGGGACAGGACCCACCGGGGAGCTGTTTTTT	CASSLAKGTGPTGELFF
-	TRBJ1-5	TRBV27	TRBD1	TGTGCCAGCAGTACCCTCCGGGACAGGGTCAATCAGCCCCAGCATTTT	CASSTLRDRVNQPQHF
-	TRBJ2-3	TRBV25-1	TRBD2	TGTGCCAGCAGTGAATGGGGCGGGGGGACAGATACGCAGTATTTT	CASSEWGGGTDTQYF
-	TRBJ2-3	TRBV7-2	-	TGTGCCAGCAGCTTGGGGGCGAGGGATACGCAGTATTTT	CASSLGARDTQYF
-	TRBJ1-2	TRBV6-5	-	TGTGCCAGCAGTTACACTCAGGGGACAAACTATGGCTACACCTTC	CASSYTQGTNYGYTF
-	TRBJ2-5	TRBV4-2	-	TGTGCCAGCAGCCAAGTATCGCGGGTCCAAGAGACCCAGTACTTC	CASSQVSRVQETQYF
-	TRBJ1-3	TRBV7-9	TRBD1	TGTGCCAGCAGGCCTAGGGGTACAGGGGGATATTCTGGAAACACCATATATTTT	CASRPRGTGGYSGNTIYF
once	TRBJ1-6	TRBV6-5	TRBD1	TGTGCCAGCAGTATCCGGACAGGGGGGTCACCCCTCCACTTT	CASSIRTGGSPLHF
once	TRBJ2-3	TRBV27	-	TGTGCCAGCAGTTTATCAAGCGCAGATACGCAGTATTTT	CASSLSSADTQYF
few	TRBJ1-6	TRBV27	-	TGTGCCAGCAGTTTGGAGGGGTCACCCCTCCACTTT	CASSLEGSPLHF
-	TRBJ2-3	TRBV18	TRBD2	TGTGCCAGCTCACCACCGCAAGCGGGAGGTTTCACAGATACGCAGTATTTT	CASSPPQAGGFTDTQYF
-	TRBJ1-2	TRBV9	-	TGTGCCAGCAGCGTAGCGTATCGGGGATTCCGAGGCTACACCTTC	CASSVAYRGFRGYTF
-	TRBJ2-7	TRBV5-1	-	TGCGCCAGCAGCTTCAACTATCACGAGCAGTACTTC	CASSFNYHEQYF
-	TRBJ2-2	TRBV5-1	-	TGCGCCAGCAGCTTTTTGCGGGGCACCGGGGAGCTGTTTTTT	CASSFLRGTGELFF
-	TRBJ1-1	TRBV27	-	TGTGCCAGCAGTTCGAGGTCACAGGGTCTCAGCGCTGAAGCTTTCTTT	CASSSRSQGLSAEAFF
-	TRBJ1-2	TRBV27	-	TGTGCCAGCAGCCTCGGACAGACCTCTAACTATGGCTACACCTTC	CASSLGQTSNYGYTF
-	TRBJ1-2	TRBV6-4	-	TGTGCCAGCAGTGCCGGAGGGGTAGGAGGCTACACCTTC	CASSAGGVGGYTF
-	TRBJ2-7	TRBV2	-	TGTGCCACCACAAGTTCCTACGAGCAGTACTTC	CATTSSYEQYF
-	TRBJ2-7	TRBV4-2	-	TGTGCCAGCAGCCAAGAGAGAACAGGTTCTAACGAGCAGTACTTC	CASSQERTGSNEQYF
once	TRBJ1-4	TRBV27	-	TGTGCCAGCAGCATAAAAGGGGGGGGTGAAAAACTGTTTTTT	CASSIKGGGEKLFF
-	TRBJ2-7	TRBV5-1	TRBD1	TGCGCCAGCAGCCCTTACAACCCCGGGACAGGGTTATCCTACGAGCAGTACTTC	CASSPYNPGTGLSYEQYF
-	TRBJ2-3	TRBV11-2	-	TGTGCCAGCAGCTTAGTTCACAGGGTCGGCGATACGCAGTATTTT	CASSLVHRVGDTQYF
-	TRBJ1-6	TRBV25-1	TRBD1	TGTGCCAGCAGTGAATTGGGGGGACAGGGTTCTTCCCATTCACCCCTCCACTTT	CASSELGGQGSSHSPLHF
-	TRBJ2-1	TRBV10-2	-	TGCGCCAGCAGTGAGTATAGCGTGCACTTCTTC	CASSEYSVHFF
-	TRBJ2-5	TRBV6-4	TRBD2	TGTGCCAGCAGCGCCCTAGCGGGGGGAGAGACCCAGTACTTC	CASSALAGGETQYF
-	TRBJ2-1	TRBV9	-	TGTGCCAGCAGCGTAGACCGGGTAGTATTGTACAATGAGCAGTTCTTC	CASSVDRVVLYNEQFF
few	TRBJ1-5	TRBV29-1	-	TGCAGCGTTGAGAGGGAATCCGGACAGCCCCAGCATTTT	CSVERESGQPQHF
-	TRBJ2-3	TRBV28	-	TGTGCCAGCACCGGGATTCCCACAGATACGCAGTATTTT	CASTGIPTDTQYF
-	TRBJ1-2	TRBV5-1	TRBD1	TGCGCCAGCAGCTTGGACGGGACAGAGTTTGGAAGGGGCTATGGCTACACCTTC	CASSLDGTEFGRGYGYTF
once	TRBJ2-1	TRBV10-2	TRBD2	TGCGCCAGCCGTGCTAGCGGGAGAGGTCGGTACAATGAGCAGTTCTTC	CASRASGRGRYNEQFF
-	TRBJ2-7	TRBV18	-	TGTGCCAGCTCACTCGGGGGTAAAGTAACCTACGAGCAGTACTTC	CASSLGGKVTYEQYF
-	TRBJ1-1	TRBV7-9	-	TGTGCCAGCAGCACGGACAGTTTTACTGAAGCTTTCTTT	CASSTDSFTEAFF
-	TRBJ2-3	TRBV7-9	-	TGTGCCAGCAGCACTAGCACAGATACGCAGTATTTT	CASSTSTDTQYF